Following are 3 T cell receptor beta chains from one sample sequenced in a study of regulatory T cells in long-lasting Graves disease. The authors built TCR beta libraries using iRepertoire HTBI primers and Arm-PCR of CDR3 regions. A single record per CDR3 protein comes from TCRdb applying MiXCR to the multiplex PCR reads. The table has roughly 400,000 distinct CDR3 sequences, roughly 20% seen once; the top ten hold less than 25%. Time point meaning: persistent/refractory GD, antithyroid drugs over 5 years with positive TRAb. PBMC RNA served as the TCR library source. The sequencing used peripheral blood mononuclear cells (PBMCs), collected when the disease was refractory, from a patient treated with antithyroid drugs. These receptors all stem from a female donor with Graves disease.

This clonotype was found many times. This chain joins TRBV6-1 and TRBJ2-7; D gene unclear. This CDR3 spans 11 amino acids. In germline, CDR1 is MNHNS, CDR2 SASEGT. V lost 6 bases and J lost 3, with 6 bases in between. The CDR3 DNA is TGTGCCAGCAGGGTCGACTACGAGCAGTACTTC. It encodes CASRVDYEQYF.

This clonotype was seen a handful of times. The gene calls are TRBV7-2 and TRBJ1-2; D ambiguous. The CDR3 contains 13 residues. The V gene's germline CDR1 is SGHTA and CDR2 FQGNSA. The V gene lost 5 bases and the J gene lost 4 bases, with 11 bases spanning the gap. DNA of the CDR3: TGTGCCAGCAGCCCAACAGCTATCTATGGCTACACCTTC. Translated: CASSPTAIYGYTF. Together with reference TRBV7-2 and TRBJ1-2, the CDR3 gives the full variable domain: GAGVSQSPSNKVTEKGKDVELRCDPISGHTALYWYRQSLGQGLEFLIYFQGNSAPDKSGLPSDRFSAERTGGSVSTLTIQRTQQEDSAVYLCASSPTAIYGYTFGSGTRLTVV.

V and J are TRBV9 and TRBJ2-1, with 9 bases matching TRBD2. Trimming removed 1 base from V and 8 bases from J; junction bases left unmatched: 7. Looked up from germline, CDR1 is SGDLS and CDR2 is YYNGEE. The CDR3 contains 15 residues. CDR3 amino acids: CASSVWGTSRDEQFF. Written as DNA, the CDR3 is TGTGCCAGCAGCGTATGGGGGACTAGCAGGGATGAGCAGTTCTTC.